One sample yielded the 5 T cell receptor beta chains listed below, sequenced in a study of T-cell reconstitution after alpha-beta-depleted transplantation in children (dated by TCRdb to the mid-2010s). The library was produced with PCR. Sequencing used an Illumina HiSeq 2500. Molecular barcoding was employed in the preparation of TCR libraries, with unique molecular identifiers being used to normalize TCRbeta repertoire quantification. Through fastp at Q25 and MiXCR, TCRdb rebuilt clones from the public reads, retaining in-frame beta chains. Entries that share a CDR3 protein sequence are merged under the most common genes and DNA. The sample table shows about 270,000 distinct CDR3 sequences, and over 8% are seen once. Roughly 9.1% of the sample comes from the top ten. The specimen comprised PBMCs from the stem cell graft donor, sampled from the stem cell graft. These receptors were collected from a human donor who donated a stem cell graft to a child with SCID.

The rearrangement joins TRBV2 to TRBJ1-3; D may be TRBD1 (5 bases). V gave up 6 bases and J gave up 2 bases, with 11 bases separating them. CDR1 and CDR2 from the germline V gene are SNHLY and FYNNEI. CDR3 length: 14 amino acids. CDR3 region: CASRATGPGNTIYF. The CDR3, as DNA: TGTGCCAGCAGAGCTACGGGACCTGGAAACACCATATATTTT. Full variable domain (missing parts from reference TRBV2 and TRBJ1-3): EPEVTQTPSHQVTQMGQEVILRCVPISNHLYFYWYRQILGQKVEFLVSFYNNEISEKSEIFDDQFSVERPDGSNFTLKIRSTKLEDSAMYFCASRATGPGNTIYFGEGSWLTVV.

The CDR3 loop reads CATTRGGPYGYTF. The CDR3, as DNA: TGTGCCACCACCCGCGGGGGACCCTATGGCTACACCTTC. V and J are TRBV19 and TRBJ1-2; D perhaps matches TRBD1 (5 bases). The ends were cut back, 10 bases at V and 4 bases at J, with 16 bases in the middle. This CDR3 spans 13 amino acids. Germline loops: CDR1 LNHDA, CDR2 SQIVND (reference sequence).

This chain joins TRBV12-3 or TRBV12-4 and TRBJ1-2; D gene unclear. V was trimmed by 5 bases and J by 7 bases, leaving 8 bases between them. The CDR3 consists of 11 residues. The CDR3 sequence: CASSGFGGYTF. CDR3 nucleotides: TGTGCCAGCAGTGGGTTTGGTGGCTACACCTTC.

In this sample, this clonotype turned up many times. The chain employs TRBV12-3 or TRBV12-4 and TRBJ2-7, with 8 positions matching TRBD1. Trimming took 2 bases from V and 2 from J; bases not matched to a gene: 2. This CDR3 region has 14 residues. This chain's CDR3 is CASSLQGATYEQYF. In DNA, the CDR3 is TGTGCCAGCAGTTTACAGGGGGCAACCTACGAGCAGTACTTC.

This clonotype was counted a single time. The rearrangement links TRBV11-2 to TRBJ2-5; no firm D call. The CDR3 has 18 amino acids. Germline values: CDR1 SGHAT, CDR2 FQNNGV. V gave up 7 bases and J gave up 5 bases, with 29 bases separating them. The CDR3 bases are TGTGCCAGCATCAAGCCCGAGGAGCGAAACTACCTGGACGAGACCCAGTACTTC. This gives the protein CASIKPEERNYLDETQYF.